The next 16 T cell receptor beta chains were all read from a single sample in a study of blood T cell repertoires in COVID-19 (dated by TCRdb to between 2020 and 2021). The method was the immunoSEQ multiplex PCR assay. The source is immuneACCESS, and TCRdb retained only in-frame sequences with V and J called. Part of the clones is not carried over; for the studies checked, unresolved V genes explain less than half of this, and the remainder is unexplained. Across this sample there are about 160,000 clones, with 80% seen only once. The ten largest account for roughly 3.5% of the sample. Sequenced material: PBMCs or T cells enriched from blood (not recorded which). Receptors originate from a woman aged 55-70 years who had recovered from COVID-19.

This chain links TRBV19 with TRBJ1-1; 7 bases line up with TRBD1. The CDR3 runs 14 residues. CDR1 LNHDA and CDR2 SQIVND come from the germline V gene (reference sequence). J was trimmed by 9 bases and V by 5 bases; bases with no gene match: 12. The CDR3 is CASSAPMTGRQAFF. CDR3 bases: TGTGCCAGTAGTGCCCCCATGACAGGGAGACAAGCTTTCTTT.

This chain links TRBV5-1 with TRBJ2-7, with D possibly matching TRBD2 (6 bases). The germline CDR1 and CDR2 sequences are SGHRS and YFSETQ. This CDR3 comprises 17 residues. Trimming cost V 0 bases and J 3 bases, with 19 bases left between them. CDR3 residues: CASSLGVTSSGFYEQYF. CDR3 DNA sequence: TGCGCCAGCAGCTTGGGGGTCACTAGCAGCGGATTCTACGAGCAGTACTTC.

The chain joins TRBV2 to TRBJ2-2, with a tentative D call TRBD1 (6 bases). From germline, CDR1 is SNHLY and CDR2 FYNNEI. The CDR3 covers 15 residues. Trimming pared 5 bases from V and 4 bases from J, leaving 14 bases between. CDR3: CASSRKGVATGELFF. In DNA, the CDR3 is TGTGCCAGCAGTCGGAAGGGGGTAGCCACCGGGGAGCTGTTTTTT. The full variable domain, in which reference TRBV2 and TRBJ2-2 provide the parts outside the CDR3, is EPEVTQTPSHQVTQMGQEVILRCVPISNHLYFYWYRQILGQKVEFLVSFYNNEISEKSEIFDDQFSVERPDGSNFTLKIRSTKLEDSAMYFCASSRKGVATGELFFGEGSRLTVL.

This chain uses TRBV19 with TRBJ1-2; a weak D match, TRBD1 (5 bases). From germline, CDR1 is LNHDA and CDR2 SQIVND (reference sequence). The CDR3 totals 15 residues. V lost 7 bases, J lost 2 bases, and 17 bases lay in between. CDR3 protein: CASTLKSGRNYGYTF. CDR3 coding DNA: TGTGCCAGTACCCTGAAGTCAGGGCGAAACTATGGCTACACCTTC.

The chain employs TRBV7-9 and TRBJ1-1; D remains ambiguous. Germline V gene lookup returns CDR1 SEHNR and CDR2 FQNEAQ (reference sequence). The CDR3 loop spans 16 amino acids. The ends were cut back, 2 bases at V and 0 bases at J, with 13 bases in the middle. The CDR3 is CASSLREFGLNTEAFF. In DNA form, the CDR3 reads TGTGCCAGCAGCTTACGGGAGTTTGGGTTGAACACTGAAGCTTTCTTT.

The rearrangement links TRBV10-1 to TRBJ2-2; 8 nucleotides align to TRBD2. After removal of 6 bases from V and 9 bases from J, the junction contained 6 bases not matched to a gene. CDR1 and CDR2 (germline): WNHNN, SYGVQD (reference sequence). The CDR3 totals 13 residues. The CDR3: CASSPGLVRELFF. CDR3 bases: TGCGCCAGCAGCCCGGGACTAGTAAGGGAGCTGTTTTTT.

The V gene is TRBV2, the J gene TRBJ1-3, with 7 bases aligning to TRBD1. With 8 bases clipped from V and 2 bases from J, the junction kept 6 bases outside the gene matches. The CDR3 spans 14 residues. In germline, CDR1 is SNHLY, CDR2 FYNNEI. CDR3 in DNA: TGTGCCAGCCATGGGGGGACAGCTGGAAACACCATATATTTT. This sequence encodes CASHGGTAGNTIYF. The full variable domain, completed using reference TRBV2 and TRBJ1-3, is EPEVTQTPSHQVTQMGQEVILRCVPISNHLYFYWYRQILGQKVEFLVSFYNNEISEKSEIFDDQFSVERPDGSNFTLKIRSTKLEDSAMYFCASHGGTAGNTIYFGEGSWLTVV.

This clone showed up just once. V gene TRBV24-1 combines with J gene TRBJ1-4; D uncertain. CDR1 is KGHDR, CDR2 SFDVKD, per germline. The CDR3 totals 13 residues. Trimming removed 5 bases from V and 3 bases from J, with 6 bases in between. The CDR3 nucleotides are TGTGCCACCAGTGGGCCAGCTAATGAAAAACTGTTTTTT. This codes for CATSGPANEKLFF.

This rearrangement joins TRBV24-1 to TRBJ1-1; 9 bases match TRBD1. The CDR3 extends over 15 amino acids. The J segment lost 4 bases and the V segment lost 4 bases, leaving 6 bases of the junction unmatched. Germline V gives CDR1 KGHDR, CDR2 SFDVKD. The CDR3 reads CATSEAGQGATEAFF. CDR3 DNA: TGTGCCACCAGTGAGGCGGGACAGGGCGCCACTGAAGCTTTCTTT.

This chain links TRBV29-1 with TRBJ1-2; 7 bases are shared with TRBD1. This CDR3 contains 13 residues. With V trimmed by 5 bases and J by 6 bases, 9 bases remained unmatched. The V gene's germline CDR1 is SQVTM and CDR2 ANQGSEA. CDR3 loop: CSVTSDRDDGYTF. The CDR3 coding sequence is TGCAGCGTTACCAGCGACAGGGATGATGGCTACACCTTC.

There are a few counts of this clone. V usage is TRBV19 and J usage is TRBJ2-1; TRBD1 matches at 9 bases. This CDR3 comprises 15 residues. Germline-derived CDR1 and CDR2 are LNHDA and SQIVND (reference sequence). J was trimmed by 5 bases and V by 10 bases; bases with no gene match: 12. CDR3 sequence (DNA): TGTGCCACCCTTCGCGGGACAGGGTCCGACAATGAGCAGTTCTTC. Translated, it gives CATLRGTGSDNEQFF.

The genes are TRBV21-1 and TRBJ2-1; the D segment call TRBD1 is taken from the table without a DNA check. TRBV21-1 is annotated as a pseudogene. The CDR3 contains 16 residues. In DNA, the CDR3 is TGTGCCAGCAGCAGGCATCGGGACAGGGTATACAATGAGCAGTTCTTC. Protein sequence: CASSRHRDRVYNEQFF.

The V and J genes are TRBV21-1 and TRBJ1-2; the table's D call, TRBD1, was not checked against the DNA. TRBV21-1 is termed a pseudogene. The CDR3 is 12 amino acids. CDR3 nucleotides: TGTGCCAGCAGCCCGGACAGGGGGGGCTACACCTTC. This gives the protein CASSPDRGGYTF.

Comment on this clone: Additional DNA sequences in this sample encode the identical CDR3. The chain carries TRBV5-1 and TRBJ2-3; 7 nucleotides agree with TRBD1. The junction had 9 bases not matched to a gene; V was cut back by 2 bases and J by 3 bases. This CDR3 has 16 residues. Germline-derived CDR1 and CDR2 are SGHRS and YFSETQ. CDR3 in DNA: TGCGCCAGCAGCTTAGGGGGCACGAGAGGGACAGATACGCAGTATTTT. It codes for CASSLGGTRGTDTQYF.

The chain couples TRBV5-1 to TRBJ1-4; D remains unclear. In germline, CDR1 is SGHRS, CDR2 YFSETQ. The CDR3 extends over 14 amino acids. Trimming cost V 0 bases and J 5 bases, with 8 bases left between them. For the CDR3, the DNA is TGCGCCAGCAGCTTGGGAGGGTCAAATGAAAAACTGTTTTTT. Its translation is CASSLGGSNEKLFF.

CDR3 region: CASSLAGGFTEAFF. CDR3 bases: TGTGCCAGCAGTTTAGCAGGGGGTTTCACTGAAGCTTTCTTT. This chain connects TRBV28 to TRBJ1-1, with TRBD1 identical over 7 bases. The CDR3 has 14 residues. V lost 2 bases to trimming and J lost 4 bases; unmatched junction nucleotides: 4. The V gene's germline CDR1 is MDHEN and CDR2 SYDVKM. Supplemented by reference TRBV28 and TRBJ1-1, the full variable domain reads DVKVTQSSRYLVKRTGEKVFLECVQDMDHENMFWYRQDPGLGLRLIYFSYDVKMKEKGDIPEGYSVSREKKERFSLILESASTNQTSMYLCASSLAGGFTEAFFGQGTRLTVV.